These 22 T cell receptor beta chains came from one sample sequenced in a study of T cell clonality in common variable immunodeficiency. Libraries were prepared by immunoSEQ multiplex PCR; TCRdb keeps only in-frame clonotypes and omits some of them. Altogether about 34,000 clones were found in the sample, and no singletons occur. Sequences were obtained from peripheral blood mononuclear cells. The receptors stem from a person aged 18 to 69 in good health.

This clone appeared many times. The sequence runs out 3 residues before the end of the CDR3; the remainder is reconstructed from the germline J gene. The genes are TRBV19 and TRBJ2-2, with 11 positions matching TRBD2. CDR3 length: 14 amino acids. Germline CDR1 is LNHDA and CDR2 is SQIVND (reference sequence). J gave up 8 bases and V 8 bases, and 7 bases lay outside the gene matches. CDR3 bases read: TGTGCCAGTGCGGGACTAGCGGTCGTGGGGGAG. Its translation: CASAGLAVVGE. From start to end, the CDR3 is CASAGLAVVGELFF. The variable domain in full, completed from reference TRBV19 and TRBJ2-2, reads DGGITQSPKYLFRKEGQNVTLSCEQNLNHDAMYWYRQDPGQGLRLIYYSQIVNDFQKGDIAEGYSVSREKKESFPLTVTSAQKNPTAFYLCASAGLAVVGELFFGEGSRLTVL.

About this clone: The observed sequence ends 3 residues before the CDR3 terminus, with the missing tail filled in from the germline J gene. The rearrangement joins TRBV7-6 to TRBJ2-3, with TRBD2 matching 7 bases. There are 13 residues in the CDR3. Trimming took 8 bases from V and 3 from J; bases not matched to a gene: 5. Germline CDR1 reads SGHVS; CDR2 reads FNYEAQ. The sequenced part of the CDR3 DNA is TGTGCCAGCGGGGGGGTGCGGACAGATACG. Encoded protein: CASGGVRTDT. In full, the CDR3 is CASGGVRTDTQYF.

This clone came up many times. The read ends 3 residues before the CDR3 terminus; that terminus is restored from the germline J gene. The chain is built from TRBV20-1 and TRBJ2-7; the D call may be TRBD1 or TRBD2 (5 bases each). Germline values: CDR1 DFQATT, CDR2 SNEGSKA (reference sequence). The CDR3 totals 12 residues. V lost 4 bases to trimming and J lost 0 bases, with 7 bases between them. Incomplete CDR3 DNA: TGCAGTGCTAAGGGGAGCTCCTACGAG. Protein product: CSAKGSSYE. The full CDR3 sequence reads CSAKGSSYEQYF.

This clone has ten or more counts. Read sequence stops 3 residues before the CDR3 end, and the germline J gene provides the missing end. The chain carries TRBV9 and TRBJ2-7, with 10 bases matching TRBD2. The junction had 6 bases not matched to a gene; V was cut back by 4 bases and J by 2 bases. This CDR3 region has 15 residues. The germline CDR1 and CDR2 sequences are SGDLS and YYNGEE. The DNA read from the CDR3 is TGTGCCAGCAGCAGAGGTACTAGCGGGACCTACGAG. As protein: CASSRGTSGTYE. The entire CDR3 protein is CASSRGTSGTYEQYF. Full variable domain (outside the CDR3, taken from reference TRBV9 and TRBJ2-7): DSGVTQTPKHLITATGQRVTLRCSPRSGDLSVYWYQQSLDQGLQFLIQYYNGEERAKGNILERFSAQQFPDLHSELNLSSLELGDSALYFCASSRGTSGTYEQYFGPGTRLTVT.

Remarks on this clone: The sequenced fragment ends 3 residues before the CDR3 boundary, so the rest is inferred from the germline J gene. The chain uses TRBV10-2 and TRBJ1-6, with TRBD1 identical over 7 bases. This CDR3 contains 14 residues. With V trimmed by 2 bases and J by 7 bases, 2 bases remained unmatched. Germline values: CDR1 WSHSY, CDR2 SAAADI. Partial CDR3 DNA: TGCGCCAGCAGTGAGACAGGGGACAATTCACCC. The encoded protein is CASSETGDNSP. The full CDR3 reads CASSETGDNSPLHF.

For this clone: Possible read error: a much larger clone is one base away. The CDR3 is cut off 3 residues early in the read; its end comes from the germline J gene. The chain recombines TRBV5-5 with TRBJ1-1; D remains unclear. CDR1 is SGHKS and CDR2 is YYEKEE in the germline V gene (reference sequence). Deletions cut 0 bases from V and 1 base from J, with 7 bases between. There are 14 residues in the CDR3. CDR3 sequence reads: CASSLGRGNTEAFF. The CDR3 bases that were read are TGTGCCAGCAGCTTGGGGCGGGGGAACACTGAA.

This clone was seen ten or more times. The read finishes 3 residues shy of the CDR3 end, and the germline J gene is used to complete it. The V gene is TRBV12-3 or TRBV12-4, the J gene TRBJ2-7, with D possibly TRBD2 on 5 matching bases. The CDR3 is 15 residues long. Trimming left V 2 bases short and J 1 base short, with 12 bases between. The CDR3 loop reads CASSLYLAGSYEQYF. Partial CDR3 DNA: TGTGCCAGCAGTTTATACCTAGCCGGGTCCTACGAG.

This clone appeared many times. The read is 3 residues too short to cover the CDR3 end, so that end is filled in from the germline J gene. The genes are TRBV6-2 or TRBV6-3 and TRBJ2-5; 7 nucleotides agree with TRBD1. The germline CDR1 and CDR2 sequences are MNHEY and SVGEGT. The CDR3 runs to 14 residues. With 6 bases clipped from V and 0 bases from J, the junction kept 4 bases outside the gene matches. The CDR3 reads CASRKTGNQETQYF. The CDR3 bases that were read are TGTGCCAGCAGGAAGACAGGGAACCAAGAGACC.

This clone was detected ten times or more. The sequenced part of the CDR3 DNA is TGTGCCAGCAGCTCGCAGGGGGCTTTGTATGGC. Amino acid sequence: CASSSQGALYG. The whole CDR3 sequence is CASSSQGALYGYTF. The V call is TRBV5-6, the J call TRBJ1-2; 8 bases agree with TRBD1. The CDR3 goes on 3 residues after the read ends, and that part is filled in from the germline J gene. CDR1 and CDR2 (germline): SGHDT, YYEEEE. The CDR3 spans 14 residues. J was trimmed by 5 bases and V by 3 bases; bases with no gene match: 6.

In this sample, this clone turned up a few times. The CDR3 goes on 3 residues after the read ends, and that part is filled in from the germline J gene. V usage is TRBV19 and J usage is TRBJ2-5, with TRBD2 as a possible D gene (7 bases). Trimming took 7 bases from V and 5 from J, leaving 8 bases between them. CDR3 length equals 11 residues. Germline V gene sequence: CDR1 LNHDA, CDR2 SQIVND (reference sequence). The CDR3 bases that were read are TGTGCCAGTAAGGGGGGGGAGACC. Residues: CASKGGET. Given in full, the CDR3 is CASKGGETQYF.

This clone was counted ten times or more. The read finishes 3 residues shy of the CDR3 end, and the germline J gene is used to complete it. The genes are TRBV2 and TRBJ1-1; a possible D gene is TRBD1 (6 bases). V lost 6 bases, J lost 5 bases, and 10 bases lay in between. The CDR3 sequence is 12 residues long. Germline CDR1 is SNHLY and CDR2 is FYNNEI. The covered CDR3 bases are TGTGCCAGCAGCTCCAGGGGTACTGAA. Translated, it gives CASSSRGTE. The complete CDR3 reads CASSSRGTEAFF.

This chain's CDR3 is CASSLLQGGGRAFF. The CDR3 bases that were read are TGTGCCAGCAGCTTACTCCAAGGGGGAGGGCGA. The rearrangement joins TRBV11-2 to TRBJ1-1, with D possibly being TRBD1 (6 bases). The CDR3 end falls 3 residues outside the read, so it is completed with the germline J gene. Germline CDR1 and CDR2: SGHAT and FQNNGV. This CDR3 contains 14 residues.

This clone has ten or more counts. The CDR3 end is not reached by the read, which stops 3 residues before it; the germline J gene fills it in. The rearrangement uses TRBV20-1 and TRBJ1-5; D not resolved. Looked up from germline, CDR1 is DFQATT and CDR2 is SNEGSKA (reference sequence). This CDR3 comprises 14 residues. The V and J ends lost 0 bases and 1 base respectively, with 7 bases between them. Incomplete CDR3 DNA: TGCAGTGCTAGAGATACTTTGAGCAATCAGCCC. It codes for CSARDTLSNQP. The full CDR3 sequence reads CSARDTLSNQPQHF.

The table lists this clone with many counts. The read stops 3 residues short of the end of the CDR3; the missing end is completed from the germline J gene. The chain employs TRBV11-2 and TRBJ2-2, with D possibly being TRBD1 (5 bases). V was trimmed by 6 bases and J by 5 bases, leaving 13 bases between them. The CDR3 spans 14 residues. CDR1 and CDR2 from the germline V gene are SGHAT and FQNNGV. Incomplete CDR3 DNA: TGTGCCAGCAGTAGTAGGGGAAATACCGGGGAG. Residues: CASSSRGNTGE. The complete CDR3 sequence is CASSSRGNTGELFF.

This clone was seen many times. The CDR3 is cut off 3 residues early in the read; its end comes from the germline J gene. V and J are TRBV20-1 and TRBJ1-1; 8 bases map to TRBD1. With 2 bases clipped from V and 0 bases from J, the junction kept 8 bases outside the gene matches. This CDR3 comprises 16 residues. The V gene's germline CDR1 is DFQATT and CDR2 SNEGSKA (reference sequence). The sequenced part of the CDR3 DNA is TGCAGTGCTAGACCGCCCGGGACAGGATTGAACACTGAA. It translates to CSARPPGTGLNTE. The CDR3 as a whole reads CSARPPGTGLNTEAFF.

This clone has at least ten counts. The DNA read from the CDR3 is TGTGCCACCAGCACGTCAAAAGGGGCTAGCGGGAGGGAGACC. This sequence encodes CATSTSKGASGRET. In full, the CDR3 is CATSTSKGASGRETQYF. The V call is TRBV24-1, the J call TRBJ2-5; 11 nucleotides line up with TRBD2. The CDR3 end falls 3 residues outside the read, so it is completed with the germline J gene. Germline V gives CDR1 KGHDR, CDR2 SFDVKD. Trimming at V came to 7 bases and at J to 5 bases, leaving 14 bases not matched to a gene. The CDR3 loop spans 17 amino acids.

This clone has at least ten counts. The CDR3 goes on 3 residues after the read ends, and that part is filled in from the germline J gene. The V gene is TRBV10-3, the J gene TRBJ2-3, with 7 bases that match TRBD1. The CDR3 consists of 17 residues. The germline V gene has CDR1 ENHRY and CDR2 SYGVKD. Trimming at V came to 2 bases and at J to 5 bases, leaving 13 bases not matched to a gene. The covered CDR3 bases are TGTGCCATCAGTGAGGGAGGCGAGGGGGCAGGTGGAGATACG. Its translation: CAISEGGEGAGGDT. The full CDR3 is CAISEGGEGAGGDTQYF.

At least ten counts were recorded for this clone. The read terminates 3 residues before the CDR3 end, so the remaining end is supplied by the germline J gene. This chain joins TRBV5-1 and TRBJ2-1, with 7 bases fitting TRBD1. V was clipped by 0 bases and J by 0 bases; unmatched bases: 6. This CDR3 spans 17 amino acids. CDR1 is SGHRS, CDR2 YFSETQ, per germline. CDR3 DNA (partial): TGCGCCAGCAGCTTGGGGGGGACAGACAGCTCCTACAATGAG. It specifies CASSLGGTDSSYNE. The whole CDR3 reads CASSLGGTDSSYNEQFF.

This clone was detected ten times or more. The read halts 3 residues ahead of the CDR3 end, with the missing end drawn from the germline J gene. The V and J genes are TRBV13 and TRBJ2-5; D uncertain. The germline V and J ends were trimmed by 5 bases and 5 bases, with 12 bases remaining between them. Per the germline V gene, CDR1 is PRHDT and CDR2 is FYEKMQ (reference sequence). This CDR3 is 13 amino acids long. The CDR3 loop reads CASSRRVGETQYF. The CDR3 bases that were read are TGTGCCAGCAGCCGAAGGGTGGGCGAGACC. Complete variable domain (other parts from reference TRBV13 and TRBJ2-5): AAGVIQSPRHLIKEKRETATLKCYPIPRHDTVYWYQQGPGQDPQFLISFYEKMQSDKGSIPDRFSAQQFSDYHSELNMSSLELGDSALYFCASSRRVGETQYFGPGTRLLVL.

CDR3 DNA (partial): TGTGCCAGCAGTTACTCGAGCAGCAATCAGCCC. Its protein is CASSYSSSNQP. The full CDR3 protein reads CASSYSSSNQPQHF. This chain joins TRBV6-2 or TRBV6-3 and TRBJ1-5; D not certain. The observed sequence ends 3 residues before the CDR3 terminus, with the missing tail filled in from the germline J gene. Trimming pared 0 bases from V and 1 base from J, leaving 4 bases between. The V gene's germline CDR1 is MNHEY and CDR2 SVGEGT. The CDR3 consists of 14 residues.

This clone was recorded at least ten times. The CDR3 is cut off 3 residues early in the read; its end comes from the germline J gene. The rearrangement links TRBV18 to TRBJ1-4, with D hard to call. This CDR3 has 14 amino acids. Germline lookup yields CDR1 KGHSH and CDR2 LQKENI. V was shortened by 1 base and J by 6 bases, with 9 bases between the two germline ends. The CDR3 here is CASSPRAADEKLFF. The DNA read from the CDR3 is TGTGCCAGCTCACCACGGGCAGCGGATGAAAAA.

This clone was counted at least ten times. The read terminates 3 residues ahead of where the CDR3 ends, so the germline J gene completes it. The chain has TRBV20-1 and TRBJ2-6, with TRBD1 matching 11 bases. Germline V gene sequence: CDR1 DFQATT, CDR2 SNEGSKA (reference sequence). J was trimmed by 2 bases and V by 1 base; bases with no gene match: 7. The CDR3 loop spans 18 amino acids. The chain's CDR3 is CSARAPGTGGTGANVLTF. The covered CDR3 bases are TGCAGTGCTAGAGCTCCCGGGACAGGGGGTACTGGGGCCAACGTC.